Sequencing of this T cell receptor (beta chain) was carried out in a study of CD8+CD57+ T cells in acquired aplastic anemia. In the study overall: Sorting CD4+ and CD8+ cells gave DNA averaging roughly 3.2 ug.

V was cut by 8 bases and J by 7 bases, with 24 bases left in between. In germline, CDR1 is MNHEY, CDR2 SMNVEV (reference sequence). The CDR3 loop spans 15 amino acids. Sequencing involved patients with CD8+CD57+ cell expansion previously shown by flow cytometry. According to the study, genomic DNA was the template for TCR beta VDJ and CDR3 profiling. TCRdb reprocessed the reads via MiXCR and lists one record per CDR3 protein. Of some 160,000 distinct CDR3 sequences detected, 47% appear once; the ten largest clones hold about 2.6%. The J gene is TRBJ2-7, the V gene TRBV27, with D possibly TRBD2 on 7 matching bases. This receptor was taken from a human donor with aplastic anemia. The source material was sorted CD4+, CD8+, or CD8+CD57+ T cells (not recorded which) from PBMCs. The CDR3, as DNA: TGTGCCAGCGCTCGGGGGGCGGGAGCGGTGGGTGAGCAGTACTTC. It yields the protein CASARGAGAVGEQYF.